A selection of T cell receptor beta chains follows, all from one sample in a study of control samples from healthy donors and cancer patients. Assay used: immunoSEQ multiplex PCR; TCRdb lists only in-frame clones, some missing. This table holds over 150,000 clones, about 94% found once. The sequenced sample consisted of blood. These receptors all stem from a man in his forties in good health. CDR3s leave out the opening cysteine and the closing phenylalanine or tryptophan. D genes are given only for firm matches. Size values are once, few and many counts, or a class for expanded clones, and some rows have none.

V: TRBV5-1
D: -
size: -
CDR3: ASSLGDGSSYNSPLH

V: TRBV19
D: -
size: -
CDR3: ASSIEANTEAF

V: TRBV6-5
D: -
size: -
CDR3: ATGPPPPDYGYT

V: TRBV7-8
D: -
size: -
CDR3: ASTRTEGDGYT

V: TRBV12-5
D: TRBD1
size: -
CDR3: ASGLAPLTGMNTEAF

V: TRBV7-7
D: -
size: -
CDR3: ASGRGGGELF

V: TRBV25-1
D: -
size: once
CDR3: ASSPNRVGDGYT

V: TRBV5-6
D: -
size: -
CDR3: ASLKSGYEQY

V: TRBV6-5
D: -
size: -
CDR3: ASRGTENYGYT

V: TRBV19
D: TRBD1
size: -
CDR3: ASQTGLNTEAF

V: TRBV2
D: -
size: -
CDR3: ASRAQAGSNSPLH

V: TRBV7-2
D: TRBD2
size: -
CDR3: ASSSGLATDTQY

V: TRBV24-1
D: -
size: -
CDR3: ATSDELTGDHMSSYNSPLH

V: TRBV5-1
D: -
size: -
CDR3: ASSLAQGSTDTQY

V: TRBV20-1
D: -
size: -
CDR3: SAILGRAF

V: TRBV28
D: TRBD1
size: -
CDR3: VSSSGTGRGEKLF